The text below deals with one T cell receptor (beta chain). The antigen it recognizes is unknown. Qualities for individual bases were not recorded, and no much larger clone is one base off. The data derive from a study of blood T cell repertoires in COVID-19 (TCRdb year 2020). With regard to the full study: Samples covering the acute and convalescent phases of COVID-19 were provided by collaborators in the United States, Italy and Spain. The prospective study material was composed of cDNA or gDNA derived from T cells, B-cell-depleted T cells, or PBMCs. Subjects who had been exposed to COVID-19, were actively infected with it, or had recovered from it provided the deeply sampled blood TCRbeta repertoires that made up the dataset. A freely available public database, intended as a resource for researchers studying the immune response to SARS-CoV-2, is where the repertoires were released. Samples came from the ongoing ImmuneRACE study (first 160 participants) plus 1,254 subjects from 6 global collaborators. A de-identified subject ID, COVID-19 status, age in years and sex were almost always included in the sample metadata. Where HLA class I and class II types were available, the types were taken from metadata supplied by the sample provider, not from assay-based typing. What the authors observed across the whole study: How much clinical and demographic metadata was included differed by source and by participant, and the metadata was provided uncurated.

Each collaborating institution followed its own protocols to collect whole blood in K2EDTA tubes. For TCRbeta analysis, collaborators shipped samples in one of three forms: frozen whole blood, isolated PBMCs, or DNA extracted from either of those sample types. The germline V gene gives CDR1 as MNHEY and CDR2 as SVGEGT. Cut back by 2 bases and 4 bases, the V and J ends lie 5 bases apart. The CDR3 runs 12 residues from the cysteine to the phenylalanine. The retained sequence is limited to the CDR3, 36 bases, with the frame set at the first base. TCRbeta CDR3 regions were amplified from genomic DNA using the immunoSEQ Assay, a bias-controlled multiplex PCR. In the original analysis: The number of nucleated cells in each sample was estimated by amplification of reference gene primers within the assay. Sequence reads were collapsed and filtered to measure the absolute abundance of every unique TCRbeta CDR3 rearrangement. For each sample, productive Simpson clonality was calculated by taking the square root of Simpson's diversity index across productive rearrangements. TCRdb limited this immuneACCESS table to in-frame rearrangements with V and J called. A share of clones is missing; checked studies link under half to unresolved V genes, and the rest is unexplained. That table supplies the V and J calls and clone size; D and trimming were determined from the DNA. The sample table records roughly 90,000 clones; about 90% of these occur just once. The ten largest clones add up to 1.5% of the sample.

What was sequenced was peripheral blood. The chain links TRBV6-2 or TRBV6-3 with TRBJ2-5; perhaps TRBD1 is the D gene, with 5 bases matching. The TCR was taken from a human donor with active COVID-19. The donor label of this sample is uncertain. CDR3 protein: CASSYRGETQYF. The nucleotide sequence reads as follows: TGTGCCAGCAGTTACAGGGGAGAGACCCAGTACTTC.